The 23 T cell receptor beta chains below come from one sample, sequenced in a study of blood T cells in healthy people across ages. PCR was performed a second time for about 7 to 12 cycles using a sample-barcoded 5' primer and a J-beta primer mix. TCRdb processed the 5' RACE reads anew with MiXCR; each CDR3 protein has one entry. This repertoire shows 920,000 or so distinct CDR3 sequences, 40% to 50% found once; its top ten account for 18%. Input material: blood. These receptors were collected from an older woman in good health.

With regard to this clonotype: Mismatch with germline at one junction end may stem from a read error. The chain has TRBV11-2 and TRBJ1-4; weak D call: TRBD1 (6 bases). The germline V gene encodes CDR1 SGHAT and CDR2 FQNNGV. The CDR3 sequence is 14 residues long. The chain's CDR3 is CACRRRGEGEKLFF. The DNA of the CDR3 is TGTGCCTGCAGGCGGAGGGGGGAAGGAGAAAAACTGTTTTTT.

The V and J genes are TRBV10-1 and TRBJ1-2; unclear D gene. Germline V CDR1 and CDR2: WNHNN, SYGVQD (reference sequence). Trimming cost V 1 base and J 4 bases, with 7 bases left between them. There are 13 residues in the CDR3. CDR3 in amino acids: CASSEFGSYGYTF. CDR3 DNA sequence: TGCGCCAGCAGTGAGTTCGGGAGCTATGGCTACACCTTC.

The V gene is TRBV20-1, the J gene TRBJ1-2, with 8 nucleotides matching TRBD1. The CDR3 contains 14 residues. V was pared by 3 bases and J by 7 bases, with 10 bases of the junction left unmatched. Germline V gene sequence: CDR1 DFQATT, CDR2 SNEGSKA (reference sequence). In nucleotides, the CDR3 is TGCAGTGCTAGGTGGGGACAGGCAAGCGGTGGCTACACCTTC. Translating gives CSARWGQASGGYTF.

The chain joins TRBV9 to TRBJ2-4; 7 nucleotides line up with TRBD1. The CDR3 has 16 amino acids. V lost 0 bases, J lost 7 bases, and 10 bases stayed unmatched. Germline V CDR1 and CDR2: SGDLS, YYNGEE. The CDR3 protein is CASSVGGWGQKNIQYF. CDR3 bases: TGTGCCAGCAGCGTAGGGGGATGGGGACAGAAGAACATTCAGTACTTC. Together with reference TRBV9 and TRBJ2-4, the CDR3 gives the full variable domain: DSGVTQTPKHLITATGQRVTLRCSPRSGDLSVYWYQQSLDQGLQFLIQYYNGEERAKGNILERFSAQQFPDLHSELNLSSLELGDSALYFCASSVGGWGQKNIQYFGAGTRLSVL.

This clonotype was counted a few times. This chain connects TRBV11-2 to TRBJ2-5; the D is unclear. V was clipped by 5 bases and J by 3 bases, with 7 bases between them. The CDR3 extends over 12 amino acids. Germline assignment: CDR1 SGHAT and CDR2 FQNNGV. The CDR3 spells CASSKPEETQYF. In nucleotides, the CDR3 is TGTGCCAGCAGCAAACCGGAAGAGACCCAGTACTTC.

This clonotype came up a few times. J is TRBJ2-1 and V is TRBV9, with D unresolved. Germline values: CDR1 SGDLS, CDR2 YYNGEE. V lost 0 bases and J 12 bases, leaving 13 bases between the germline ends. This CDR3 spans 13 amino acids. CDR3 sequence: CASSVGQRKGQFF. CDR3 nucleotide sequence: TGTGCCAGCAGCGTAGGGCAGCGAAAGGGGCAGTTCTTC.

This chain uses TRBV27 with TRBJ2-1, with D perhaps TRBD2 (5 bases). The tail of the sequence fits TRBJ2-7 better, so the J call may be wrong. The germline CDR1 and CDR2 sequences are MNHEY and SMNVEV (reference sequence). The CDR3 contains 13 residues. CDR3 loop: CASRASSYNEQYF. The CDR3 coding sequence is TGTGCCAGCAGGGCTAGCTCCTACAATGAGCAGTACTTC.

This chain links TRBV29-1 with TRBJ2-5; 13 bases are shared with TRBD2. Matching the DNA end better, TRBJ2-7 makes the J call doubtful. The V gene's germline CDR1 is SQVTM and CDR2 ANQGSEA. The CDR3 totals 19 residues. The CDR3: CSVEERFGLAGVLVCEQYF. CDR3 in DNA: TGCAGCGTTGAAGAAAGGTTCGGACTAGCGGGAGTTTTGGTTTGCGAGCAGTACTTC.

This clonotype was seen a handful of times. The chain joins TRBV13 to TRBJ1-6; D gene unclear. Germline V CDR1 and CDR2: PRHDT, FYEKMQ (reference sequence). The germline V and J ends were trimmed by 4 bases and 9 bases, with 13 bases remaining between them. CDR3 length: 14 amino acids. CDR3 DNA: TGTGCCAGCAGCTCCGACGAAGCTTCTTCACCCCTCCACTTT. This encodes CASSSDEASSPLHF. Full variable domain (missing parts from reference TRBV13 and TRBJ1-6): AAGVIQSPRHLIKEKRETATLKCYPIPRHDTVYWYQQGPGQDPQFLISFYEKMQSDKGSIPDRFSAQQFSDYHSELNMSSLELGDSALYFCASSSDEASSPLHFGNGTRLTVT.

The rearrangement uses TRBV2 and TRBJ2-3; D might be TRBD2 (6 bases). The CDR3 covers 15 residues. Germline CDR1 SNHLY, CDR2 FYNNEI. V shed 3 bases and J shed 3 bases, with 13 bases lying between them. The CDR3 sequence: CASSDRLARTDTQYF. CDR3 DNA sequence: TGTGCCAGCAGTGACAGGCTAGCGAGGACAGATACGCAGTATTTT.

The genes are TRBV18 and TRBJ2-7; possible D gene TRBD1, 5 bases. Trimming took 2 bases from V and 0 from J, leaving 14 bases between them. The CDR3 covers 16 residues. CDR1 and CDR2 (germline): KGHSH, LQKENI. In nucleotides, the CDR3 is TGTGCCAGCTCACCAAGGGAACAGGACAACTCCTACGAGCAGTACTTC. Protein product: CASSPREQDNSYEQYF.

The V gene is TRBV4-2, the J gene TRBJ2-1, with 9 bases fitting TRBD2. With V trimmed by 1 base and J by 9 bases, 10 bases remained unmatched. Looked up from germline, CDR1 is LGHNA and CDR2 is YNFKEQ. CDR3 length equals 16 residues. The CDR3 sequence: CASSQAGLAGNSEQFF. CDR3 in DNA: TGTGCCAGCAGCCAAGCCGGGCTAGCGGGAAATAGTGAGCAGTTCTTC.

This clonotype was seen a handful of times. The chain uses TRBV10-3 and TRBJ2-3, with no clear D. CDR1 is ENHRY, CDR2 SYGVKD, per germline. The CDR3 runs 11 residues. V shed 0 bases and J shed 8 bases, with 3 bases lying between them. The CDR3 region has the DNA TGTGCCATCAGTGAGTCTAGTACGCAGTATTTT. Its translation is CAISESSTQYF.

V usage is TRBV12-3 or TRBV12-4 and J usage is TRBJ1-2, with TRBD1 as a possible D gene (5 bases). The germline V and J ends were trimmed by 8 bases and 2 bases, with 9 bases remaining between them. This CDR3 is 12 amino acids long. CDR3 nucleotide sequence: TGTGCCAGCCAGGGTAACAACTATGGCTACACCTTC. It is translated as CASQGNNYGYTF.

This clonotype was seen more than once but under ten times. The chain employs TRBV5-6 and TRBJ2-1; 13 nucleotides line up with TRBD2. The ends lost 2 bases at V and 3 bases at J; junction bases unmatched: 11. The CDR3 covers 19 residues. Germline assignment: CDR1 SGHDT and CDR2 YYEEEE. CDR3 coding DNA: TGTGCCAGCAGCTTTACCGGGACTAGCGGGACTCCGGTCTACAATGAGCAGTTCTTC. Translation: CASSFTGTSGTPVYNEQFF.

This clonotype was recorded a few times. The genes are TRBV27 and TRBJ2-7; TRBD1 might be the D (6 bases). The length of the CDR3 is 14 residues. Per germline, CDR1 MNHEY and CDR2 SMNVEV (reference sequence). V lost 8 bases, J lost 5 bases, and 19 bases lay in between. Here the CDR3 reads CASRLAGNRDEQYF. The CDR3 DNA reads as TGTGCCAGCCGCCTGGCCGGGAACAGGGACGAGCAGTACTTC.

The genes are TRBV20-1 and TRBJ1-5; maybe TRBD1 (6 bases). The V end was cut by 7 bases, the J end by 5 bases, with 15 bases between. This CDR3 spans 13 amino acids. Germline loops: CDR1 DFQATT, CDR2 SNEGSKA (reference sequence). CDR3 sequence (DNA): TGCAGTGTGAATACAGGGAACGATCAGCCCCAGCATTTT. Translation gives CSVNTGNDQPQHF.

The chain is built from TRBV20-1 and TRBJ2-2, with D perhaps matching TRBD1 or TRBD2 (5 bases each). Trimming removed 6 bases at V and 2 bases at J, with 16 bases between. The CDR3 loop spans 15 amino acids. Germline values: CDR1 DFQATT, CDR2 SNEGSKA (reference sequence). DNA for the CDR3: TGCAGTGCATCCCCGGGACGCCGTAACACCGGGGAGCTGTTTTTT. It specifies CSASPGRRNTGELFF.

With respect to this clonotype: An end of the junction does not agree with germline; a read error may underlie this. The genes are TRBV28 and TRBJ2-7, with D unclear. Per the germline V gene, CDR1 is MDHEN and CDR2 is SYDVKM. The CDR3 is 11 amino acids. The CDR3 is CASSPSCEQYF. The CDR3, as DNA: TGTGCCAGCTCCCCCTCCTGCGAGCAGTACTTC. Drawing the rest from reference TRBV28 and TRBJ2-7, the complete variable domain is DVKVTQSSRYLVKRTGEKVFLECVQDMDHENMFWYRQDPGLGLRLIYFSYDVKMKEKGDIPEGYSVSREKKERFSLILESASTNQTSMYLCASSPSCEQYFGPGTRLTVT.

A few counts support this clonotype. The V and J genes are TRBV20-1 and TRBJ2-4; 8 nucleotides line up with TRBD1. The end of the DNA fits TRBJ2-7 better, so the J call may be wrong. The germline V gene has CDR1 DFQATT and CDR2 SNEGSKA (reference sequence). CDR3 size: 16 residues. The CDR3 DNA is TGCAGTGCCACCTGGGACAGGTGGGCTGGTGGAGGCGAGCAGTACTTC. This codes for CSATWDRWAGGGEQYF.

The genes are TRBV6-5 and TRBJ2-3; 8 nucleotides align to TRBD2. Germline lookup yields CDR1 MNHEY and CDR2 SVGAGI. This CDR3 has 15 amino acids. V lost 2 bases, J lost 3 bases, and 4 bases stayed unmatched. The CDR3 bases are TGTGCCAGCAGTTACGGGCGGGGGGTTACAGATACGCAGTATTTT. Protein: CASSYGRGVTDTQYF.

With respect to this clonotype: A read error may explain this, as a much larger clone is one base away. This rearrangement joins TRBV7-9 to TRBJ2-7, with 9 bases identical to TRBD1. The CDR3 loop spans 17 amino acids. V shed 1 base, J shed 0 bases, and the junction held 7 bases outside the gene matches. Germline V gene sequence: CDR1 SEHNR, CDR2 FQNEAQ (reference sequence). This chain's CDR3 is CASSLDDGTGFSYEQYF. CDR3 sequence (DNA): TGTGCCAGCAGCTTAGACGACGGGACAGGGTTCTCCTACGAGCAGTACTTC.

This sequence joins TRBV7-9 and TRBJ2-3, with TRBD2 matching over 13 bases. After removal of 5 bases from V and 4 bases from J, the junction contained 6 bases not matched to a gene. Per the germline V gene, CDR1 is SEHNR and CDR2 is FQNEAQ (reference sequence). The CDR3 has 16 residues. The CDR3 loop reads CASSHTGLAGADTQYF. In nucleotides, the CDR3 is TGTGCCAGCAGCCACACAGGACTAGCGGGGGCAGATACGCAGTATTTT.